The clone carrying this TCR beta chain was recorded at least ten times. Its specificity is not known. This specimen belongs to a study of T cell repertoires in cytomegalovirus infection. As for the study in general: Both a matching HLA type and CMV infection were indicated by public TCR beta signatures. Study findings and constraints: Clonotype analysis showed dominance of the ex vivo response by HLA-C-restricted CMV-specific TCR beta clonotypes. Public TCR beta family frequency separated CMV-and-HLA carriers, including in an independent cohort.

TCRdb independently ran MiXCR on the reads; one entry per CDR3 protein. Of hundreds of thousands of distinct CDR3 sequences in the sample, approximately 31% were seen once. Trimming removed 5 bases from V and 4 bases from J, with 12 bases in between. There are 13 residues in the CDR3. Germline CDR1 SGHRS, CDR2 YFSETQ. V and J are TRBV5-1 and TRBJ2-5, with a tentative D call TRBD1 (5 bases). This sequence was found in a human donor in good health (CMV status not recorded). Some clones in this sample may be carry-over from other donors' samples. The sample consisted of PBMCs. Here the CDR3 DNA reads TGCGCCAGCAGTTCCGACAGTCCAGAGACCCAGTACTTC. Its protein is CASSSDSPETQYF.